A selection of T cell receptor beta chains follows, all from one sample in a study of yellow fever vaccine responses in identical twins. TCRdb re-called the RT-PCR reads with MiXCR, one entry per CDR3 protein. The table lists 6,900 or so distinct CDR3 sequences, 84% of them singletons. The sequencing here drew on T cells from blood (PBMCs), unsorted or a sorted subset (not recorded which), taken before or after yellow fever vaccination (not recorded which). Every receptor here comes from a woman in her late teens or twenties who received the yellow fever vaccine. CDR3s include the opening cysteine and the closing phenylalanine or tryptophan. The D gene is left open where the match is weak. Clone size appears in some rows only: once, few, many, or a class for an expanded clone.

v_call	d_call	j_call	clone_size	cdr3_nt	cdr3_aa
TRBV25-1	-	TRBJ2-3	once	TGTGCCAGCAGAAGCAGATACACAGATACGCAGTATTTT	CASRSRYTDTQYF
TRBV11-3	TRBD2	TRBJ2-7	-	TGTGCCAGCAGCTTAGTCTCTGGGGAGGGGTGGATTGCCGAGCAGTACTTC	CASSLVSGEGWIAEQYF
TRBV6-9	TRBD1	TRBJ2-7	-	TGTGCCAGCAGTTATAAGACAGGGGGCTACGAGCAGTACTTC	CASSYKTGGYEQYF
TRBV2	TRBD2	TRBJ2-3	few	TGTGCCAGCCTGATAAGCGGGGGGTTCACAGATACGCAGTATTTT	CASLISGGFTDTQYF
TRBV10-1	TRBD1	TRBJ1-6	-	TGCGCCAGCAGATCCCGGGACAGCCACGACAGGCCCTATAATTCACCCCTCCACTTT	CASRSRDSHDRPYNSPLHF
TRBV11-3	-	TRBJ2-1	-	TGTGCCAGCAGAGACCCTGGGGCGCTAGAGCAGTTCTTC	CASRDPGALEQFF
TRBV12-3/TRBV12-4	-	TRBJ1-2	-	TGTGCCAGCAGTTTAGATCTTTCGCGCTATGGCTACACCTTC	CASSLDLSRYGYTF
TRBV11-1	TRBD1	TRBJ2-5	-	TGTGCCAGCAGCCCGGGACAGGAAGAGACCCAGTACTTC	CASSPGQEETQYF
TRBV7-9	-	TRBJ2-5	few	TGTGCCAGCAGGAATGACGGATACCAAGAGACCCAGTACTTC	CASRNDGYQETQYF
TRBV11-1	-	TRBJ2-1	-	TGTGCCAGCAGCGGACCACAGGTCCCGGGATACAATGAGCAGTTCTTC	CASSGPQVPGYNEQFF
TRBV28	-	TRBJ2-4	-	TGTGCCAGCAGTCAGCTAAGTGGCAAAAACATTCAGTACTTC	CASSQLSGKNIQYF
TRBV12-5	-	TRBJ2-6	-	TGTGCTAGTGGGGTTGGAGCCAACGTCCTGACTTTC	CASGVGANVLTF
TRBV4-3	TRBD2	TRBJ2-3	-	TGCGCCAGCAGCCCTTCTCGGGAGGGCCAAGATACGCAGTATTTT	CASSPSREGQDTQYF
TRBV29-1	-	TRBJ2-1	-	TGCAGCGTTGTATCGTACAATGAGCAGTTCTTC	CSVVSYNEQFF
TRBV24-1	TRBD2	TRBJ2-2	-	TGTGCCACCGCCGGGACTACCTACACCGGGGAGCTGTTTTTT	CATAGTTYTGELFF
TRBV7-9	TRBD2	TRBJ2-5	-	TGTGCCAGCAGCTTGGTGACTAGCGCAGAGACCCAGTACTTC	CASSLVTSAETQYF
TRBV7-9	-	TRBJ2-2	-	TGTGCCAGCAGCTTACGGTCAGGGTACAATCCCACCGGGGAGCTGTTTTTT	CASSLRSGYNPTGELFF
TRBV11-1	TRBD2	TRBJ2-1	-	TGTGCCAGCAGCCCTAGCGGGAGCTCCTACAATGAGCAGTTCTTC	CASSPSGSSYNEQFF
TRBV12-3/TRBV12-4	-	TRBJ2-3	once	TGTGCCAGCAGTCCAGGCACAGATACGCAGTATTTT	CASSPGTDTQYF
TRBV5-4	-	TRBJ2-2	-	TGTGCCAGCAGCTTGAGATCGGGAACCGGGGAGCTGTTTTTT	CASSLRSGTGELFF
TRBV11-2	-	TRBJ2-2	once	TGTGCCAGCAGCCCGGACACCTCCCCCACCGGGGAGCTGTTTTTT	CASSPDTSPTGELFF
TRBV20-1	-	TRBJ2-7	-	TGCAGTGCTAGAGATGGTAGCTACGAGCAGTACTTC	CSARDGSYEQYF
TRBV4-3	-	TRBJ2-7	-	TGCGCCAGCAGCCAAGACGGTAGCTCCTACGAGCAGTACTTC	CASSQDGSSYEQYF
TRBV7-9	-	TRBJ1-1	-	TGTGCCAGCAGAAACATGCGGGGGGCCGGCACTGAAGCTTTCTTT	CASRNMRGAGTEAFF
TRBV19	-	TRBJ2-6	-	TGTGCCAGTAGTATAGAAGTTGGGGTAGGGGCCAACGTCCTGACTTTC	CASSIEVGVGANVLTF
TRBV16	-	TRBJ2-1	few	TGTGCCAGCAGCCAATCGTTCAATGAGCAGTTCTTC	CASSQSFNEQFF
TRBV4-1	TRBD2	TRBJ2-7	-	TGCGCCAGCAGCCAAGAGTCGGGAGGGGTAAAATCCTACGAGCAGTACTTC	CASSQESGGVKSYEQYF
TRBV7-2	-	TRBJ1-1	-	TGTGCCAGCAGCGGCTCCTTGAACACTGAAGCTTTCTTT	CASSGSLNTEAFF
TRBV29-1	TRBD1	TRBJ2-5	-	TGCAGCGTCGAGGGTGGTGGGACAGGGATTGATGTAATGGTAGGAGAGACCCAGTACTTC	CSVEGGGTGIDVMVGETQYF
TRBV29-1	-	TRBJ2-2	-	TGCAGCGTCTTTCGGGACGCGAACACCGGGGAGCTGTTTTTT	CSVFRDANTGELFF
TRBV7-6	-	TRBJ2-1	-	TGTGCCAGCAGCTTGGACAGACACTTAGGCGGTGACAATGAGCAGTTCTTC	CASSLDRHLGGDNEQFF
TRBV5-4	-	TRBJ1-4	-	TGTGCCAGCAGCCCGGGGTGGGCAACTAATGAAAAACTGTTTTTT	CASSPGWATNEKLFF
TRBV12-3/TRBV12-4	-	TRBJ1-1	once	TGTGCCAGCAGCTTAGCGCTTACTGAAGCTTTCTTT	CASSLALTEAFF
TRBV29-1	-	TRBJ1-2	-	TGCAGCGTTGAAGTTGGGGACTCCAACTATGGCTACACCTTC	CSVEVGDSNYGYTF
TRBV14	-	TRBJ2-1	-	TGTGCCAGCAGCCCGTCAAGGGGTAGTGAGCAGTTCTTC	CASSPSRGSEQFF
TRBV11-1	-	TRBJ1-1	-	TGTGCCAGCACCCTAGGAAGTATCACTGAAGCTTTCTTT	CASTLGSITEAFF
TRBV20-1	-	TRBJ2-7	-	TGCAGTGCCGTTAGCGGCAGCTCCTACGAGCAGTACTTC	CSAVSGSSYEQYF
TRBV21-1	-	TRBJ2-1	-	TGTGCCAGCAGCAAGGATCTAGCGGGGGGTGAGCAGTTCTTC	CASSKDLAGGEQFF
TRBV11-1	TRBD1	TRBJ2-7	-	TGTGCCAGCAGCTTAAACCGGGACAGGGAAGAGCAGTACTTC	CASSLNRDREEQYF
TRBV25-1	TRBD1	TRBJ2-7	-	TGTGCCAGCAGTCCCCGATTTCCGACAGGGTACGAGCAGTACTTC	CASSPRFPTGYEQYF
TRBV2	-	TRBJ2-3	-	TGTGCCAGCAGTGTATTACCAGATACGCAGTATTTT	CASSVLPDTQYF
TRBV4-3	-	TRBJ2-4	-	TGCGCCAGCAGGCAAGACTGGGAAGGAGGCAAAAACATTCAGTACTTC	CASRQDWEGGKNIQYF
TRBV4-2	TRBD1	TRBJ2-5	-	TGTGCCAGCAGCCAAGTCACAGGGGGCGGGGAGACCCAGTACTTC	CASSQVTGGGETQYF
TRBV5-6	-	TRBJ2-2	-	TGTGCCAGCAGCTTTATCCGGGAGAACACCGGGGAGCTGTTTTTT	CASSFIRENTGELFF
TRBV13	-	TRBJ2-7	-	TGTGCCAGCCGCCTAGAAGGCAGCTATTACTACGAGCAGTACTTC	CASRLEGSYYYEQYF
TRBV7-3	TRBD2	TRBJ2-3	-	TGTGCCAGCAGCTTAGGAGCGGTCGGGAGGCCTTCCACAGATACGCAGTATTTT	CASSLGAVGRPSTDTQYF
TRBV15	-	TRBJ1-2	-	TGTGCCACCAGCGCATCGACAGGAAATGGCTACACCTTC	CATSASTGNGYTF
TRBV19	-	TRBJ2-7	-	TGTGCCAGCGGACGTAGCTACGAGCAGTACTTC	CASGRSYEQYF
TRBV3-1	-	TRBJ2-5	few	TGTGCCAGCAGCCAAGGGAGGGGACGAGAGACCCAGTACTTC	CASSQGRGRETQYF
TRBV4-1	-	TRBJ2-7	-	TGCGCCAGCAGCCACCTATTGGCAGGATCGGTCGAGCAGTACTTC	CASSHLLAGSVEQYF